This is a list of T cell receptor beta chains from one sample in a study of OX40 agonist ivuxolimab in advanced cancers. This table comes from immunoSEQ multiplex PCR, and its TCRdb copy is limited to in-frame clones, with some not included. The sample lists fewer than 75,000 clones, roughly 92% occurring once. Sequences were derived from CD4+ or CD8+ T cells sorted from blood, sampled in a trial of the OX40 agonist ivuxolimab. All receptors come from an adult with an advanced solid tumor such as melanoma, head and neck, liver or kidney cancer. The CDR3 runs from the conserved cysteine through the conserved F or W. Fields, in order: D gene, J gene, clone size, V gene, CDR3 DNA, CDR3 protein. D genes are given only for firm matches. The listing skips clone size in some rows; elsewhere it reads once, few, many or a size class.

TRBD1	TRBJ2-7	-	TRBV29-1	TGCAGCGTTGAGACAGGGGGAGGCTACGAGCAGTACTTC	CSVETGGGYEQYF
TRBD2	TRBJ2-5	-	TRBV9	TGTGCCAGCAGCCTTAGTGTCGCGGGGGGAGACCTACAAGAGACCCAGTACTTC	CASSLSVAGGDLQETQYF
-	TRBJ1-4	-	TRBV19	TGTGCCAGTAGTACACAGATAACTAATGAAAAACTGTTTTTT	CASSTQITNEKLFF
TRBD1	TRBJ1-1	-	TRBV6-5	TGTGCCAGCAGGGCCGGGACAGGAGTTAACACTGAAGCTTTCTTT	CASRAGTGVNTEAFF
-	TRBJ1-4	-	TRBV12-5	TGTGCTAGTGGTTTGCTGGGGGCGGGGGAAAAACTGTTTTTT	CASGLLGAGEKLFF
TRBD2	TRBJ2-3	-	TRBV10-3	TGTGCCATCAGTCTGGGACTAGCGGAAACAGATACGCAGTATTTT	CAISLGLAETDTQYF
-	TRBJ1-1	-	TRBV4-3	TGCGCCAGCAGCCGAGACGAGTACAAGGGAGAAGCTTTCTTT	CASSRDEYKGEAFF
TRBD1	TRBJ1-1	-	TRBV7-2	TGTGCCAGCAGCCTAGCAACAGGGGGCGTCACTGAAGCTTTCTTT	CASSLATGGVTEAFF
-	TRBJ2-7	-	TRBV2	TGTGCCAGCAGCGGGGGCAACTCCTACGAGCAGTACTTC	CASSGGNSYEQYF
-	TRBJ2-6	-	TRBV11-2	TGTGCCAGCAGCTTACGATTCCAGGGACGCTCTGGGGCCAACGTCCTGACTTTC	CASSLRFQGRSGANVLTF
-	TRBJ1-4	-	TRBV5-1	TGCGCCAGCAGCAGCGGGATGCTCGATGAAAAACTGTTTTTT	CASSSGMLDEKLFF
-	TRBJ2-7	-	TRBV4-1	TGCGCCAGCAGCCCCATCGACAGAACCTACGAGCAGTACTTC	CASSPIDRTYEQYF
-	TRBJ1-6	-	TRBV19	TGTGCCAGTAGTATAGGGAAGCCGGGCTCCTATAATTCACCCCTCCACTTT	CASSIGKPGSYNSPLHF
TRBD1	TRBJ1-4	-	TRBV19	TGTGCCAGTAGCCTGACAGGGCGAGGGCAAAAACTGTTTTTT	CASSLTGRGQKLFF
-	TRBJ1-1	-	TRBV2	TGTGCCAGCAGTGAAACATTGAATGGGCACACTGAAGCTTTCTTT	CASSETLNGHTEAFF
-	TRBJ2-2	-	TRBV6-1	TGTGCCAGCAGCCAGACTAGAATCCCCGGGGAGCTGTTTTTT	CASSQTRIPGELFF
-	TRBJ1-1	-	TRBV6-5	TGTGCCAGCAGCCAATTAGGCTCTAGGGCTGAAGCTTTCTTT	CASSQLGSRAEAFF
-	TRBJ2-2	-	TRBV7-7	TGTGCTAGCAGCTTTCTGGCTGCGGGCACCGGGGAGCTGTTTTTT	CASSFLAAGTGELFF
TRBD1	TRBJ2-3	-	TRBV9	TGTGCCAGCAGCATCAACAGGGGGTTACGCACAGATACGCAGTATTTT	CASSINRGLRTDTQYF
TRBD1	TRBJ1-2	-	TRBV7-2	TGTGCCAGCAGCCGGGGACAGGGGAGAGGCGGATTTAACTATGGCTACACCTTC	CASSRGQGRGGFNYGYTF
TRBD1	TRBJ1-2	-	TRBV4-2	TGTGCCAGCAGCCAAGAAGGCATGACAGGGTATGGCTACACCTTC	CASSQEGMTGYGYTF
-	TRBJ1-1	-	TRBV5-1	TGCGCCAGCAGCTTGTCGCAGGGCACTGAAGCTTTCTTT	CASSLSQGTEAFF
-	TRBJ2-3	few	TRBV4-2	TGTGCCAGCACCCAGTCGGGGCTAGCACCTTCAGATACGCAGTATTTT	CASTQSGLAPSDTQYF
TRBD2	TRBJ2-7	-	TRBV10-1	TGCGCCTCCAAGCCGGGACTAGCGAATGACGAGCAGTACTTC	CASKPGLANDEQYF
-	TRBJ2-7	-	TRBV18	TGTGCCAGCTCACCACCGACTCAACCCTACGAGCAGTACTTC	CASSPPTQPYEQYF
-	TRBJ1-6	-	TRBV10-3	TGTGCCATCAGTGAGGAGACAGATAATTCACCCCTCCACTTT	CAISEETDNSPLHF
-	TRBJ2-7	-	TRBV2	TGTGCCAGCAGGGGCGTAGGCTACGAGCAGTACTTC	CASRGVGYEQYF
TRBD2	TRBJ2-3	-	TRBV7-2	TGTGCCAGCAGCTTAGCGGGACTAGTGGCTGCGTCAACAGATACGCAGTATTTT	CASSLAGLVAASTDTQYF
-	TRBJ2-1	-	TRBV19	TGTGCCAGTAGTAGGACCGGATACACAATTGGTGAGCAGTTCTTC	CASSRTGYTIGEQFF
TRBD1	TRBJ2-2	-	TRBV5-1	TGCGCCAGCAGCTCCTCAGTAGGACAGGGTGGCACCGGGGAGCTGTTTTTT	CASSSSVGQGGTGELFF
TRBD2	TRBJ2-3	-	TRBV28	TGTGCCAGCAGTGCTACTAGCGGGAGGGACACAGATACGCAGTATTTT	CASSATSGRDTDTQYF
TRBD2	TRBJ2-3	few	TRBV19	TGTGCCAGTAGTGCCTCCCCTAGCGGGGGGGCAGATACGCAGTATTTT	CASSASPSGGADTQYF
-	TRBJ1-4	-	TRBV4-1	TGCGCCAGCAGCCAAGATGGATCAAAACTGTTTTTT	CASSQDGSKLFF
TRBD1	TRBJ2-4	-	TRBV19	TGTGCCGGGGACAGGGGGCGGATCATTCAGTACTTC	CAGDRGRIIQYF
-	TRBJ1-2	-	TRBV10-3	TGTGCCATCAGTGTTGACAACGACTATGGCTACACCTTC	CAISVDNDYGYTF
-	TRBJ2-1	-	TRBV4-1	TGCGCCAGCAGCCAAGTGTTGACCGCGAGGGTAGTAAATGAGCAGTTCTTC	CASSQVLTARVVNEQFF
TRBD2	TRBJ2-7	many	TRBV6-6	TGTGCCAGCCGGGGGACTAGCGCCGAGCAGTACTTC	CASRGTSAEQYF
TRBD1	TRBJ2-4	-	TRBV6-5	TGTGCCAGCAGTCAGGGACAGGGAAGGGAAAACATTCAGTACTTC	CASSQGQGRENIQYF
-	TRBJ2-3	-	TRBV15	TGTGCCACCAGCAGAGCCGGACTGGAAACAGATACGCAGTATTTT	CATSRAGLETDTQYF
-	TRBJ2-1	-	TRBV7-2	TGTGCCAGCAGCTCCCAGGGCCGTATGTCCCCCCAGTTCTTC	CASSSQGRMSPQFF
-	TRBJ2-5	-	TRBV29-1	TGCAGCGTTGCTTGGGGGACGGGGCAAGAGACCCAGTACTTC	CSVAWGTGQETQYF
TRBD1	TRBJ1-5	-	TRBV18	TGTGCCAGCTCACGCGGACAGGGTAGCAATCAGCCCCAGCATTTT	CASSRGQGSNQPQHF
-	TRBJ1-1	-	TRBV2	TGTGCCAGCAGTACCGAGTTTAGCCAGGTTCTGAACACTGAAGCTTTCTTT	CASSTEFSQVLNTEAFF
-	TRBJ1-6	-	TRBV4-1	TGCGCCAGCAGCCAAGAAGTTGGCAGGACTTATTCACCCCTCCACTTT	CASSQEVGRTYSPLHF
TRBD1	TRBJ1-5	-	TRBV19	TGTGCCAGGCCAGACAGGGAGAGGCAGCCCCAGCATTTT	CARPDRERQPQHF
-	TRBJ1-2	few	TRBV7-8	TGTGCCAGCAGCTTCGGACCGGACTATGGCTACACCTTC	CASSFGPDYGYTF
TRBD1	TRBJ2-1	-	TRBV9	TGTGCCAGCAGCACCAGGGACAGGGGATCCTACAATGAGCAGTTCTTC	CASSTRDRGSYNEQFF
-	TRBJ1-1	few	TRBV15	TGTGCCACCAGCTCCCGTCGCAACACTGAAGCTTTCTTT	CATSSRRNTEAFF
-	TRBJ1-5	-	TRBV6-5	TGTGCCAGCAGTTGGGCGAACAATCAGCCCCAGCATTTT	CASSWANNQPQHF
TRBD2	TRBJ2-1	-	TRBV7-7	TGTGCCAGCAGCTTGGACGCGGCTAGCGGATACAATGAGCAGTTCTTC	CASSLDAASGYNEQFF
TRBD1	TRBJ2-3	-	TRBV5-1	TGCGCCAGCACCCTAGCTTATATGGGACAGGGGGCCGATACGCAGTATTTT	CASTLAYMGQGADTQYF
TRBD1	TRBJ1-1	-	TRBV4-1	TGCGCCAGCAGCCAAGGCCAGGGGGCCTACACTGAAGCTTTCTTT	CASSQGQGAYTEAFF